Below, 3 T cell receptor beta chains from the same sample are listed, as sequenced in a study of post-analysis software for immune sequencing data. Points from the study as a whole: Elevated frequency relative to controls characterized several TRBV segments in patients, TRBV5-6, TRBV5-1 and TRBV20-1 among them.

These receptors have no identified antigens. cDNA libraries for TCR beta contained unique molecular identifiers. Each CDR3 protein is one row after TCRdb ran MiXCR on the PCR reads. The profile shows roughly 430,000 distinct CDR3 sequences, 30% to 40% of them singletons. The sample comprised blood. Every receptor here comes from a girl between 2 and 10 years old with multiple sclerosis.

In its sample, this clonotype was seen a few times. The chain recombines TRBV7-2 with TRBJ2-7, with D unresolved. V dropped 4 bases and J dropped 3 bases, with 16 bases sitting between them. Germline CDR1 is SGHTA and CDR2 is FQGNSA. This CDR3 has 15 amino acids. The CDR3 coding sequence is TGTGCCAGCAGCTCCGTGTTGACTCGAGACTACGAGCAGTACTTC. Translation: CASSSVLTRDYEQYF.

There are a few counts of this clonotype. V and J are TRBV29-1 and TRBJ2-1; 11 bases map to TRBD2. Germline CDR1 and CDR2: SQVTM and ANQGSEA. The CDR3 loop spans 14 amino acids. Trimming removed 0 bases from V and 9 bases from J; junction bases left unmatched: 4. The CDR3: CSVEESLAGGEQFF. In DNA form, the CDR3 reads TGCAGCGTTGAAGAAAGTCTAGCGGGAGGTGAGCAGTTCTTC.

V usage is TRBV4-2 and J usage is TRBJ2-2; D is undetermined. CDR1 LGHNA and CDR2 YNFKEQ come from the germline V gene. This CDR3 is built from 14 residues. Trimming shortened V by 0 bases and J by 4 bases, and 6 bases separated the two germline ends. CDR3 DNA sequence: TGTGCCAGCAGCCAAGATGCTCTCACCGGGGAGCTGTTTTTT. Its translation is CASSQDALTGELFF.